A selection of T cell receptor beta chains follows, all from one sample in a study of T cells expressing NK-cell markers. From its re-call of the 5' RACE reads, TCRdb lists each CDR3 protein once, without DNA. The clone table shows under 200,000 distinct CDR3 sequences, with the ten largest holding roughly 18%. The sequencing sample was made of blood T cells: a sorted CD56 or NKG2C T cell subset, CD4+ or CD8+ T cells, or bulk PBMC T cells (not recorded which). The receptors originated from a woman between 18 and 75 years old in good health. The CDR3 runs from the conserved cysteine through the conserved F or W. Fields, in order: J gene, V gene, CDR3 protein.

j_call: TRBJ2-5; v_call: TRBV7-7; cdr3_aa: CASSLVGTKETQYF
j_call: TRBJ1-2; v_call: TRBV5-6; cdr3_aa: CASSLSGTPPGSYGYTF
j_call: TRBJ2-1; v_call: TRBV6-1; cdr3_aa: CACGTSGNSNEQFF
j_call: TRBJ2-1; v_call: TRBV7-6; cdr3_aa: CASSPLSGRADNEQFF
j_call: TRBJ2-7; v_call: TRBV20-1; cdr3_aa: CSASSGQGRVGRASYYEQYF
j_call: TRBJ2-7; v_call: TRBV5-1; cdr3_aa: CASSFGGASYEQYF
j_call: TRBJ2-7; v_call: TRBV5-1; cdr3_aa: CASSSSSAAYEQYF
j_call: TRBJ2-2; v_call: TRBV7-2; cdr3_aa: CASSTLPYGELFF
j_call: TRBJ2-1; v_call: TRBV5-1; cdr3_aa: CASSTPGGTEQFF
j_call: TRBJ2-7; v_call: TRBV5-1; cdr3_aa: CASSLRNIPYEQYF
j_call: TRBJ1-1; v_call: TRBV18; cdr3_aa: CASSLYPGVEAFF
j_call: TRBJ2-3; v_call: TRBV20-1; cdr3_aa: CSARGQALTDTQYF
j_call: TRBJ2-3; v_call: TRBV5-1; cdr3_aa: CASSLGGMTSTDTQYF
j_call: TRBJ1-1; v_call: TRBV11-2; cdr3_aa: CASSFTGAGDTEAFF
j_call: TRBJ2-7; v_call: TRBV7-9; cdr3_aa: CASSFGLAGVEQYF
j_call: TRBJ2-3; v_call: TRBV7-3; cdr3_aa: CASSQSRTSGGTYSTDTQYF
j_call: TRBJ1-2; v_call: TRBV6-1; cdr3_aa: CASSEALGESGYTF
j_call: TRBJ2-1; v_call: TRBV4-2; cdr3_aa: CASRTSGAEGGDEQFF
j_call: TRBJ1-1; v_call: TRBV2; cdr3_aa: CAGAVNTEAFF
j_call: TRBJ2-4; v_call: TRBV29-1; cdr3_aa: CSVEAGGLAGVRVAKNIQYF
j_call: TRBJ2-1; v_call: TRBV5-1; cdr3_aa: CASSSLAGDNEQFF
j_call: TRBJ2-1; v_call: TRBV7-8; cdr3_aa: CASSLGGQFYNEQFF
j_call: TRBJ1-4; v_call: TRBV7-9; cdr3_aa: CASSLASGQSEKLFF
j_call: TRBJ1-5; v_call: TRBV20-1; cdr3_aa: CSASPGGAGNQPQHF
j_call: TRBJ1-5; v_call: TRBV20-1; cdr3_aa: CSANVPGSNQPQHF
j_call: TRBJ1-1; v_call: TRBV20-1; cdr3_aa: CSAREVSMTEAFF
j_call: TRBJ2-4; v_call: TRBV20-1; cdr3_aa: CSARQAQNIQYF
j_call: TRBJ1-1; v_call: TRBV20-1; cdr3_aa: CSARGARGNTEAFF
j_call: TRBJ2-7; v_call: TRBV6-2/TRBV6-3; cdr3_aa: CASSTRTGKIYEQYF
j_call: TRBJ1-3; v_call: TRBV4-1; cdr3_aa: CASSQSGQGASGNTIYF
j_call: TRBJ2-2; v_call: TRBV29-1; cdr3_aa: CSAQNTGELFF
j_call: TRBJ1-2; v_call: TRBV15; cdr3_aa: CATSREGYGYTF
j_call: TRBJ2-1; v_call: TRBV5-1; cdr3_aa: CASSLAQQNEQFF
j_call: TRBJ2-3; v_call: TRBV2; cdr3_aa: CASSESGTGGDTQYF
j_call: TRBJ2-5; v_call: TRBV20-1; cdr3_aa: CSAGRGETQYF
j_call: TRBJ1-1; v_call: TRBV18; cdr3_aa: CASSPRNSMNTEAFF
j_call: TRBJ1-4; v_call: TRBV28; cdr3_aa: CASRLYYREKLFF
j_call: TRBJ2-2; v_call: TRBV3-1; cdr3_aa: CASSQGLYTGELFF
j_call: TRBJ2-1; v_call: TRBV11-2; cdr3_aa: CASSSGLVDEQFF
j_call: TRBJ1-1; v_call: TRBV2; cdr3_aa: CASSEYMIAFF
j_call: TRBJ1-2; v_call: TRBV5-1; cdr3_aa: CASSLDGQGENYGYTF